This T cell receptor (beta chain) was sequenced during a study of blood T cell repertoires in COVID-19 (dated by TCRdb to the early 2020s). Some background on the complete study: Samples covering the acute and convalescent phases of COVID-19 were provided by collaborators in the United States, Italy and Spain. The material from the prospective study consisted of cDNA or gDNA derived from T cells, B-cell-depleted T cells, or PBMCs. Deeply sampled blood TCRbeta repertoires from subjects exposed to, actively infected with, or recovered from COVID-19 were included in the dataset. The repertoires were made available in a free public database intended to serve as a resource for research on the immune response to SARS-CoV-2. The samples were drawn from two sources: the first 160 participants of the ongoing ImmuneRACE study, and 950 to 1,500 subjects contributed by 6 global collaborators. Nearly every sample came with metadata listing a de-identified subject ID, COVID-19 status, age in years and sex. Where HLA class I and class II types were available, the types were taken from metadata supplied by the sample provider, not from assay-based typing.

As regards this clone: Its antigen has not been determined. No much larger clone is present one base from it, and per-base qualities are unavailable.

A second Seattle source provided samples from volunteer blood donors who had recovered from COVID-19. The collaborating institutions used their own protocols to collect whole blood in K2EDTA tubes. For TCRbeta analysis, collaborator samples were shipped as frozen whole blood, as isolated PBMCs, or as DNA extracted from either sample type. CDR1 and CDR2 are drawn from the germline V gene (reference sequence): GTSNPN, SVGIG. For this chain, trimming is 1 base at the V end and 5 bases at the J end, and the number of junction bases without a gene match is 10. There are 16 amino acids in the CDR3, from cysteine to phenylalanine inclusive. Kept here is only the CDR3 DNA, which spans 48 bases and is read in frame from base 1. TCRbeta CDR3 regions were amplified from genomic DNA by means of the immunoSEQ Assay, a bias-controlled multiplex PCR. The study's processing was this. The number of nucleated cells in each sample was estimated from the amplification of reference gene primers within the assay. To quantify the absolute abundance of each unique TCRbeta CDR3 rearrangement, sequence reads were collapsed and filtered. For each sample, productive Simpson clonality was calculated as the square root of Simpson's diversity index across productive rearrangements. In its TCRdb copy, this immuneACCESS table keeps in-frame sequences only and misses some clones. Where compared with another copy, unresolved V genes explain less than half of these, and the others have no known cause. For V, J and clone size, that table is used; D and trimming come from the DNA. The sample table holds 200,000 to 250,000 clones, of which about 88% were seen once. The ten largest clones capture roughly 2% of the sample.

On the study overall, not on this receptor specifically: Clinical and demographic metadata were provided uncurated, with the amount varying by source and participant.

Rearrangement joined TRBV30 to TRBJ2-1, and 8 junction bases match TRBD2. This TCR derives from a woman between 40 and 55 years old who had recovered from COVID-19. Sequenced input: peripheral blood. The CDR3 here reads CAWSGSRGGRNNEQFF. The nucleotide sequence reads TGTGCCTGGAGTGGATCCCGGGGCGGGAGGAACAATGAGCAGTTCTTC.